A selection of T cell receptor beta chains follows, all from one sample in a study of blood T cell repertoires in COVID-19. Assay: immunoSEQ multiplex PCR; the TCRdb copy retains only in-frame clones and omits some. The sample records 97,000 or so clones, nearly 90% being singletons. The sample comprised peripheral blood. Source of these receptors: a man between 50 and 59 years old with active COVID-19. Each CDR3 is given with its conserved first and last residue. D genes are given only for firm matches. The listing skips clone size in some rows; elsewhere it reads once, few, many or a size class.

17	NA	TRBJ1-1	TRBV29-1	TRBD1	CSVVSRRQGIFLDEAFF	TGCAGCGTTGTGAGTAGGCGACAGGGGATCTTTTTGGATGAAGCTTTCTTT
11	NA	TRBJ2-2	TRBV6-5	NA	CARTPTGELFF	TGTGCCAGGACTCCAACTGGGGAGCTGTTTTTT
16	NA	TRBJ2-1	TRBV4-1	TRBD2	CASSQDWLAEYNEQFF	TGCGCCAGCAGCCAAGACTGGCTAGCGGAATACAATGAGCAGTTCTTC
15	NA	TRBJ2-7	TRBV4-2	NA	CASSQAGTSSYEQYF	TGTGCCAGCAGCCAAGCCGGGACTTCTTCTTACGAGCAGTACTTC
14	NA	TRBJ2-4	TRBV10-3	TRBD1	CAISDRVSKNIQYF	TGTGCCATCAGCGACAGGGTCTCAAAAAACATTCAGTACTTC
13	NA	TRBJ2-5	TRBV7-8	NA	CASRPEPVETQYF	TGTGCCAGCCGCCCGGAGCCCGTGGAGACCCAGTACTTC
14	NA	TRBJ2-7	TRBV24-1	NA	CATSAGALVYEQYF	TGTGCCACCAGTGCAGGGGCCCTTGTATACGAGCAGTACTTC
17	NA	TRBJ2-1	TRBV7-9	NA	CASSLPHRTGSYNEQFF	TGTGCCAGCAGCTTACCCCATCGGACCGGGAGCTACAATGAGCAGTTCTTC
17	few	TRBJ2-7	TRBV7-9	TRBD1	CASSQMNGQGASYEQYF	TGTGCCAGCAGCCAGATGAACGGACAGGGGGCCTCCTACGAGCAGTACTTC
15	NA	TRBJ1-2	TRBV6-6	NA	CASRLAGTDNYGYTF	TGTGCCAGCAGGCTTGCCGGGACTGACAACTATGGCTACACCTTC
15	NA	TRBJ2-7	TRBV6-5	TRBD2	CASRNLAGAPYEQYF	TGTGCCAGCAGAAATCTAGCGGGGGCGCCCTACGAGCAGTACTTC
13	NA	TRBJ1-1	TRBV19	TRBD1	CASRAGGKGEAFF	TGTGCCAGTAGAGCAGGGGGCAAAGGTGAAGCTTTCTTT
13	NA	TRBJ1-2	TRBV6-5	TRBD1	CASRARDRGGYTF	TGTGCCAGCAGGGCCCGGGACAGGGGCGGCTACACCTTC
14	NA	TRBJ2-5	TRBV11-2	NA	CASSPNSLQETQYF	TGTGCCAGCAGCCCCAACTCGCTTCAAGAGACCCAGTACTTC
13	NA	TRBJ2-2	TRBV25-1	NA	CASTLGKGGELFF	TGTGCCAGCACACTCGGGAAGGGCGGGGAGCTGTTTTTT
20	NA	TRBJ2-1	TRBV7-9	TRBD1	CASSTRRDRISSSSYNEQFF	TGTGCCAGCAGCACAAGAAGGGACAGGATATCGTCGAGCTCCTACAATGAGCAGTTCTTC
15	NA	TRBJ2-6	TRBV5-1	NA	CASSADSPGANVLTF	TGCGCCAGCAGCGCCGACTCTCCTGGGGCCAACGTCCTGACTTTC
14	NA	TRBJ1-6	TRBV6-6	TRBD1	CASSSQGEDSPLHF	TGTGCCAGCAGTAGCCAGGGGGAGGATTCACCCCTCCACTTT
12	NA	TRBJ2-7	TRBV2	TRBD2	CASRLAGAEQYF	TGTGCCAGCAGACTAGCGGGGGCCGAGCAGTACTTC
12	NA	TRBJ1-2	TRBV23-1	NA	CASSPGFSGRTF	TGCGCCAGCAGTCCGGGATTCTCTGGGCGCACCTTC
13	NA	TRBJ1-2	TRBV19	NA	CASSISDSYGYTF	TGTGCCAGTAGTATCTCGGACAGCTATGGCTACACCTTC
15	NA	TRBJ2-7	TRBV2	NA	CASMTPDSSSYEQYF	TGTGCCAGCATGACCCCTGACAGTAGCTCCTACGAGCAGTACTTC
14	NA	TRBJ2-3	TRBV12-5	NA	CASAIDRSTDTQYF	TGTGCTAGTGCCATCGACAGAAGCACAGATACGCAGTATTTT
17	NA	TRBJ1-1	TRBV7-9	TRBD1	CASSPLTGEGRNTEAFF	TGTGCCAGCAGCCCTCTGACAGGGGAGGGAAGGAACACTGAAGCTTTCTTT
15	once	TRBJ2-1	TRBV7-2	NA	CASSRAGRNYNEQFF	TGTGCCAGCAGCCGGGCAGGGAGGAACTACAATGAGCAGTTCTTC
14	NA	TRBJ2-4	TRBV19	TRBD2	CASSIFGEGNIQYF	TGTGCCAGTAGTATCTTCGGGGAGGGGAACATTCAGTACTTC
14	NA	TRBJ2-2	TRBV19	TRBD1	CASCEGAWSGELFF	TGTGCCAGTTGCGAGGGGGCATGGAGCGGGGAGCTGTTTTTT
15	NA	TRBJ1-2	TRBV5-6	TRBD1	CASSTWDREWNGYTF	TGTGCCAGCAGCACCTGGGACAGGGAATGGAATGGCTACACCTTC
14	NA	TRBJ2-3	TRBV5-4	TRBD1	CASSLGTGGDTQYF	TGTGCCAGCAGCTTGGGGACAGGAGGAGATACGCAGTATTTT
15	once	TRBJ1-3	TRBV7-2	NA	CASRPPGTTGNTIYF	TGTGCCAGCCGCCCTCCGGGAACTACGGGAAACACCATATATTTT
15	NA	TRBJ2-7	TRBV7-2	NA	CASSLAPRGEYEQYF	TGTGCCAGCAGCTTAGCGCCGCGGGGAGAATACGAGCAGTACTTC
15	NA	TRBJ2-5	TRBV5-1	TRBD2	CASSLVQPGGETQYF	TGCGCCAGCAGCTTGGTTCAGCCGGGGGGAGAGACCCAGTACTTC
17	NA	TRBJ2-7	TRBV6-2/TRBV6-3	TRBD2	CASSYPTSGISSYEQYF	TGTGCCAGCAGTTATCCGACTAGCGGGATTAGCTCCTACGAGCAGTACTTC
17	few	TRBJ2-7	TRBV4-1	TRBD1	CASSQGFWTGGGKEQYF	TGCGCCAGCAGCCAAGGTTTTTGGACAGGGGGCGGGAAGGAGCAGTACTTC
15	once	TRBJ1-2	TRBV6-5	TRBD1	CASSYRSRQGGGYTF	TGTGCCAGCAGTTACCGGTCGCGACAGGGAGGTGGCTACACCTTC